Below are 21 T cell receptor beta chains sequenced from a single sample in a study of T cell repertoires in cytomegalovirus infection. TCRdb re-analysed the reads in MiXCR, keeping a single row per CDR3 protein. Of around 100,000 distinct CDR3 sequences in the sample, under 50% were seen once. Their target antigens are unknown. The sample was CD8+ T cells from cultured PBMCs, taken from culture after CMV antigen stimulation. All receptors come from a human donor in good health (CMV status not recorded). Some clones in this sample may be carry-over from other donors' samples.

A remark on this clonotype: One end of the junction fails to match germline, which may point to a read error. V is TRBV2 and J is TRBJ1-1; TRBD1 aligns across 8 bases. Germline V gene sequence: CDR1 SNHLY, CDR2 FYNNEI. This CDR3 spans 18 amino acids. The CDR3 region is CASSEKQGEFGLGTVAFF. Here the CDR3 DNA reads TGTGCCAGCAGTGAGAAACAGGGGGAATTTGGGCTCGGTACTGTAGCTTTCTTT. The complete variable domain, with remaining parts taken from reference TRBV2 and TRBJ1-1, reads EPEVTQTPSHQVTQMGQEVILRCVPISNHLYFYWYRQILGQKVEFLVSFYNNEISEKSEIFDDQFSVERPDGSNFTLKIRSTKLEDSAMYFCASSEKQGEFGLGTVAFFGQGTRLTVV.

The rearrangement uses TRBV20-1 and TRBJ1-2; 8 bases are shared with TRBD1. The CDR3 runs to 19 residues. The V and J ends lost 0 bases and 4 bases, in that order; junction bases with no gene match: 19. Germline lookup yields CDR1 DFQATT and CDR2 SNEGSKA (reference sequence). The CDR3 DNA sequence: TGCAGTGCTAGAGATAGTCTTCAGGGGGCCTACCCTCTCGGCTATGGCTACACCTTC. Translation gives CSARDSLQGAYPLGYGYTF.

This chain links TRBV7-8 with TRBJ2-1, with a tentative D call TRBD2 (6 bases). Germline V lookup: CDR1 SGHVS, CDR2 FQNEAQ. The CDR3 spans 16 residues. Trimming shortened V by 5 bases and J by 0 bases, and 14 bases separated the two germline ends. CDR3 nucleotide sequence: TGTGCCAGCAGCCCAATCGGGGGAAGCTCCTACAATGAGCAGTTCTTC. The encoded protein is CASSPIGGSSYNEQFF. Based on the CDR3 plus reference TRBV7-8 and TRBJ2-1, the full variable domain is GAGVSQSPRYKVAKRGQDVALRCDPISGHVSLFWYQQALGQGPEFLTYFQNEAQLDKSGLPSDRFFAERPEGSVSTLKIQRTQQEDSAVYLCASSPIGGSSYNEQFFGPGTRLTVL.

This chain links TRBV25-1 with TRBJ1-1; no clear D. There are 14 residues in the CDR3. The V end was cut by 1 base, the J end by 1 base, with 7 bases between. Germline V lookup: CDR1 MGHDK, CDR2 SYGVNS. CDR3 residues: CASSEFSSNTEAFF. The DNA of the CDR3 is TGTGCCAGCAGTGAATTTTCATCGAACACTGAAGCTTTCTTT. The complete variable domain, with remaining parts taken from reference TRBV25-1 and TRBJ1-1, reads EADIYQTPRYLVIGTGKKITLECSQTMGHDKMYWYQQDPGMELHLIHYSYGVNSTEKGDLSSESTVSRIRTEHFPLTLESARPSHTSQYLCASSEFSSNTEAFFGQGTRLTVV.

This clonotype has ten or more counts. J is TRBJ2-3 and V is TRBV20-1; D not certain. V lost 3 bases to trimming and J lost 3 bases, with 4 bases between them. The CDR3 length is 11 residues. The germline CDR1 and CDR2 sequences are DFQATT and SNEGSKA (reference sequence). DNA for the CDR3: TGCAGTGCTAGCGGGACAGATACGCAGTATTTT. This encodes CSASGTDTQYF.

The V and J genes are TRBV6-1 and TRBJ2-7; a weak D match, TRBD2 (6 bases). Looked up from germline, CDR1 is MNHNS and CDR2 is SASEGT. The germline V and J ends were trimmed by 0 bases and 1 base, with 10 bases remaining between them. The CDR3 runs 15 residues. The CDR3 protein is CASSEAAGTSYEQYF. In DNA form, the CDR3 reads TGTGCCAGCAGTGAAGCCGCCGGGACTTCCTACGAGCAGTACTTC.

This clonotype was counted between two and nine times. The rearrangement uses TRBV12-3 or TRBV12-4 and TRBJ2-7; D remains ambiguous. The CDR3 extends over 13 amino acids. Trimming shortened V by 5 bases and J by 5 bases, and 13 bases separated the two germline ends. CDR3 region: CASSQASLDEQYF. CDR3 in DNA: TGTGCCAGCAGTCAAGCCTCTCTTGACGAGCAGTACTTC.

The chain links TRBV7-4 to TRBJ2-7, with no clear D. This CDR3 spans 17 amino acids. V lost 2 bases and J 1 base, leaving 18 bases between the germline ends. Germline values: CDR1 SGHVT, CDR2 SQSDAQ. Here the CDR3 reads CASSLNSGPGKSYEQYF. The CDR3 DNA follows: TGTGCCAGCAGCTTAAATTCGGGTCCAGGAAAATCCTACGAGCAGTACTTC.

The chain links TRBV3-1 to TRBJ2-7, with D unclear. The CDR3 runs 13 residues. The germline gives CDR1 LGHDT, CDR2 YNNKEL (reference sequence). Between the trimmed V and J ends, which lost 1 base and 5 bases, there was a span of 9 bases. As DNA, the CDR3 is TGTGCCAGCAGCCAAGCTGGGGATCACGAGCAGTACTTC. It yields the protein CASSQAGDHEQYF.

This clonotype was counted only a few times. The CDR3 region has the DNA TGTGCCAGCAGTCCAGAGGGTCGGGGAGATACGCAGTATTTT. It yields the protein CASSPEGRGDTQYF. The chain recombines TRBV12-3 or TRBV12-4 with TRBJ2-3; the D gene is possibly TRBD2 (5 bases). The CDR3 has 14 amino acids. The V and J ends lost 5 bases and 5 bases respectively, with 14 bases between them.

The chain recombines TRBV27 with TRBJ1-4, with D unresolved. Germline V CDR1 and CDR2: MNHEY, SMNVEV (reference sequence). The CDR3 sequence is 14 residues long. Trimming left V 6 bases short and J 7 bases short, with 15 bases between. CDR3 protein: CASSSADMFEKLFF. Here the CDR3 DNA reads TGTGCCAGCAGCTCAGCCGATATGTTTGAAAAACTGTTTTTT.

This clonotype has just a few counts. The chain joins TRBV7-9 to TRBJ1-5; weak D call: TRBD1 (5 bases). V lost 0 bases and J lost 2, with 5 bases in between. Germline V gives CDR1 SEHNR, CDR2 FQNEAQ (reference sequence). The CDR3 covers 14 residues. The CDR3 coding sequence is TGTGCCAGCAGCTTAGCAGGGGGCAATCAGCCCCAGCATTTT. Its translation is CASSLAGGNQPQHF.

J is TRBJ1-2 and V is TRBV9; no definite D call. CDR1 is SGDLS, CDR2 YYNGEE, per germline. V dropped 4 bases and J dropped 4 bases, with 17 bases sitting between them. This CDR3 has 15 residues. The CDR3 protein is CASSPRTGLGYGYTF. In DNA form, the CDR3 reads TGTGCCAGCAGCCCACGGACGGGCCTGGGCTATGGCTACACCTTC.

This clonotype was found a few times. CDR3 region: CASSSRGQGSRELFF. CDR3 nucleotide sequence: TGTGCCAGCAGCTCCCGAGGACAGGGTAGTCGGGAACTGTTTTTT. The V gene is TRBV13, the J gene TRBJ1-4; 8 positions match TRBD1. The V gene's germline CDR1 is PRHDT and CDR2 FYEKMQ (reference sequence). The CDR3 spans 15 residues. Losses at the gene ends were 4 bases for V and 12 bases for J; bases not matched to a gene: 13.

There are a few counts of this clonotype. V gene TRBV12-3 or TRBV12-4 combines with J gene TRBJ2-2; D might be TRBD1 (5 bases). This CDR3 is 15 amino acids long. Trimming shortened V by 4 bases and J by 4 bases, and 13 bases separated the two germline ends. For the CDR3, the DNA is TGTGCCAGCAGTTCTACGACAGATTCCACCGGGGAGCTGTTTTTT. Residues: CASSSTTDSTGELFF.

This clonotype was seen a few times. This chain uses TRBV28 with TRBJ2-7; TRBD1 matches 7 bases. The germline CDR1 and CDR2 sequences are MDHEN and SYDVKM. V gave up 3 bases and J gave up 3 bases; unmatched junction bases: 5. The CDR3 sequence is 14 residues long. The CDR3 spells CASSFLGTDYEQYF. In DNA, the CDR3 is TGTGCCAGCAGTTTCTTAGGGACAGACTACGAGCAGTACTTC.

This clonotype was seen ten or more times. This chain joins TRBV7-8 and TRBJ2-2; 7 positions match TRBD1. This CDR3 region has 15 residues. The V gene's germline CDR1 is SGHVS and CDR2 FQNEAQ. J gave up 4 bases and V 0 bases, and 2 bases lay outside the gene matches. The CDR3 DNA follows: TGTGCCAGCAGCTTAGCTTACAGGGGCACCGGGGAGCTGTTTTTT. It codes for CASSLAYRGTGELFF.

This sequence joins TRBV2 and TRBJ2-1; maybe TRBD1 (5 bases). The V gene's germline CDR1 is SNHLY and CDR2 FYNNEI. The length of the CDR3 is 14 residues. The ends were cut back, 3 bases at V and 5 bases at J, with 11 bases in the middle. CDR3 residues: CASSENRFHNEQFF. CDR3 coding DNA: TGTGCCAGCAGTGAGAACAGGTTCCACAATGAGCAGTTCTTC.

Only one count was recorded for this clonotype. The V and J genes are TRBV5-1 and TRBJ2-3; D unresolved. The germline gives CDR1 SGHRS, CDR2 YFSETQ. CDR3 length equals 15 residues. The V gene lost 1 base and the J gene lost 2 bases, with 11 bases spanning the gap. The CDR3 DNA reads as TGCGCCAGCAGCTTGAGTAGCCAAACCACAGATACGCAGTATTTT. Encoded protein: CASSLSSQTTDTQYF.

This clonotype occurred a few times. The CDR3 DNA sequence: TGTGCCAGCAGCTTAGCGCGGGGGACTACGAACACCGGGGAGCTGTTTTTT. Its protein is CASSLARGTTNTGELFF. V gene TRBV7-8 combines with J gene TRBJ2-2; 7 bases are shared with TRBD2. CDR1 is SGHVS and CDR2 is FQNEAQ in the germline V gene. CDR3 length: 17 amino acids. With V trimmed by 0 bases and J by 0 bases, 4 bases remained unmatched.

The chain uses TRBV12-3 or TRBV12-4 and TRBJ2-1; 14 bases are shared with TRBD2. The CDR3 length is 16 residues. V lost 4 bases and J lost 5; bases outside the gene matches: 4. CDR3 protein: CASSSTSGGVDNEQFF. CDR3 DNA sequence: TGTGCCAGCAGTTCGACTAGCGGGGGGGTTGACAATGAGCAGTTCTTC.